This paragraph covers one TCR beta chain sequence. Its matching antigen is unknown. This related bone marrow graft donor gave peripheral blood on the day of marrow donation. This sample is drawn from a study of T cells after posttransplantation cyclophosphamide. Study-level findings and limits: Later blood repertoires were often dominated by clones from the donor CD8+ memory compartment. TRB overlap between skin or GI tissue T cells and blood was limited. After PTCy, TRB diversity resembled that of CNI/methotrexate controls.

This CDR3 has 14 amino acids. Germline CDR1 is SGHTA and CDR2 is FQGNSA. The ends were cut back, 5 bases at V and 7 bases at J, with 12 bases in the middle. The assay was immunoSEQ multiplex PCR, and TCRdb's table has in-frame clones only and misses some. The data contain tens of thousands of clones, roughly 93% of them singletons. This TCR was sampled from a woman under 40 in good health and a related stem cell transplant donor. Sequenced material: PBMCs. This rearrangement joins TRBV7-2 to TRBJ1-6; D might be TRBD1 (6 bases). Here the CDR3 DNA reads TGTGCCAGCAGCCACGACAGGAGGAATTCACCCCTCCACTTT. Its translation is CASSHDRRNSPLHF.